These T cell receptor beta chains were read from a single sample in a study of blood T cell repertoires in COVID-19. Sequencing was performed with immunoSEQ multiplex PCR; in TCRdb, only in-frame clones are kept and a portion is missing. This sample has more than 85,000 clones; 87% occur once, and the top ten carry around 4.4%. The sample comprised peripheral blood. The receptors here all came from a human donor in a cohort sampled during active COVID-19. CDR3s include the opening cysteine and the closing phenylalanine or tryptophan. A D gene is named only where the DNA matches it firmly. Clone size, where shown, is once, few, many, or a class for clones that have expanded.

v_call	d_call	j_call	clone_size	cdr3_aa	cdr3_nt
TRBV5-1	TRBD1	TRBJ2-3	.	CASSFLWTGSTDTQYF	TGCGCCAGCAGCTTCCTCTGGACAGGTAGCACAGATACGCAGTATTTT
TRBV30	TRBD1	TRBJ1-2	.	CAWSARDRVYGYTF	TGTGCCTGGAGTGCCCGGGACAGGGTCTATGGCTACACCTTC
TRBV9	.	TRBJ2-5	once	CASSVAGAVPGSGQETQYF	TGTGCCAGCAGCGTCGCGGGGGCTGTCCCGGGTTCGGGACAAGAGACCCAGTACTTC
TRBV28	.	TRBJ2-7	.	CASSYAHYEQYF	TGTGCCAGCAGTTATGCGCACTACGAGCAGTACTTC
TRBV5-1	TRBD2	TRBJ2-1	.	CASSLDGRGGQSEQFF	TGCGCCAGCAGCTTGGATGGGCGGGGGGGCCAGAGTGAGCAGTTCTTC
TRBV6-5	TRBD1	TRBJ1-2	.	CASRNRGYGYTF	TGTGCCAGCAGAAACAGGGGGTATGGCTACACCTTC
TRBV6-5	.	TRBJ1-1	.	CASSPGRGGSTEAFF	TGTGCCAGCAGCCCCGGACGGGGGGGTAGCACTGAAGCTTTCTTT
TRBV19	.	TRBJ1-1	.	CASSFGTISGWGNNEAFF	TGTGCCAGTAGTTTCGGGACAATCTCCGGGTGGGGCAACAATGAAGCTTTCTTT
TRBV29-1	.	TRBJ2-3	.	CSVEDVIGRKINAYTDTQYF	TGCAGCGTTGAAGATGTGATTGGGAGAAAAATAAATGCATACACAGATACGCAGTATTTT
TRBV7-2	TRBD2	TRBJ2-1	.	CASSLVGVSGSWYEQFF	TGTGCCAGCAGCTTAGTGGGTGTGAGCGGGAGTTGGTATGAGCAGTTCTTC
TRBV30	TRBD2	TRBJ2-5	.	CAWSTGLAGAQETQYF	TGTGCCTGGAGTACGGGACTAGCGGGGGCACAAGAGACCCAGTACTTC
TRBV15	.	TRBJ1-1	.	CATSRGSRQQNTEAFF	TGTGCCACCAGCAGAGGTTCGCGACAGCAGAACACTGAAGCTTTCTTT
TRBV4-3	.	TRBJ2-3	.	CASSQEGEAGDTQYF	TGCGCCAGCAGCCAAGAAGGGGAGGCGGGAGATACGCAGTATTTT
TRBV5-1	TRBD2	TRBJ2-1	.	CASSPGGTSGRPLYNEQFF	TGCGCCAGCAGCCCCGGAGGGACTAGCGGGAGACCCCTTTACAATGAGCAGTTCTTC
TRBV6-1	.	TRBJ1-2	.	CASSEGLGGTLGYTF	TGTGCCAGCAGTGAAGGACTTGGGGGGACTTTGGGCTACACCTTC
TRBV28	.	TRBJ2-1	.	CASSYTGGYNEQFF	TGTGCCAGCAGTTATACTGGAGGCTACAATGAGCAGTTCTTC
TRBV7-3	TRBD2	TRBJ2-7	.	CASSLGSGGAYEQYF	TGTGCCAGCAGCTTAGGCAGCGGGGGTGCCTACGAGCAGTACTTC
TRBV18	TRBD2	TRBJ2-1	.	CASSPGLAGVPGQFF	TGTGCCAGCTCACCGGGACTAGCGGGGGTCCCAGGGCAGTTCTTC
TRBV19	TRBD2	TRBJ2-7	.	CASSIGGLGSYEQYF	TGTGCCAGTAGTATTGGGGGACTAGGCTCCTACGAGCAGTACTTC
TRBV5-1	TRBD1	TRBJ1-1	medium-sized	CASSLGSGGRITEAFF	TGCGCCAGCAGCTTGGGGTCAGGGGGCAGGATCACTGAAGCTTTCTTT
TRBV6-6	TRBD1	TRBJ1-1	.	CASSFGQGDKAFF	TGTGCCAGCAGTTTCGGACAGGGGGATAAAGCTTTCTTT
TRBV3-1/TRBV3-2	.	TRBJ1-2	.	CASSTRTVLYGYTF	TGTGCCAGCAGCACCCGGACTGTACTCTATGGCTACACCTTC
TRBV7-9	.	TRBJ2-3	.	CASSMSGQPTDTQYF	TGTGCCAGCAGCATGTCCGGACAACCCACAGATACGCAGTATTTT
TRBV5-6	.	TRBJ1-1	many	CASSPVFMNTEAFF	TGTGCCAGCAGCCCGGTTTTCATGAACACTGAAGCTTTCTTT
TRBV10-3	.	TRBJ1-6	.	CAIRRDGQNNSPLHF	TGTGCCATCAGGAGAGACGGACAAAATAATTCACCCCTCCACTTT
TRBV24-1	.	TRBJ2-6	.	CATSRGANVLTF	TGTGCCACCAGTCGGGGGGCCAACGTCCTGACTTTC
TRBV29-1	.	TRBJ2-1	.	CSAGLVGLNEQFF	TGCAGCGCCGGACTTGTTGGGCTCAATGAGCAGTTCTTC
TRBV21-1	.	TRBJ2-2	.	CASSKGGQRSGRAIGELFF	TGTGCCAGCAGCAAAGGTGGTCAGAGGAGCGGGAGGGCCATCGGGGAGCTGTTTTTT